Each of the 20 T cell receptor beta chains below was sequenced from the same sample in a study of T cells after yellow fever vaccination. TCRdb re-analysed the 5' RACE reads in MiXCR, keeping a single row per CDR3 protein. The table has approximately 300,000 distinct CDR3 sequences, about 8.7% seen once. The sequenced sample was PBMCs, obtained on the day of the first yellow fever vaccination. These receptors were obtained from a man younger than 30 who received the YFV17D yellow fever vaccine.

This clonotype has only a few counts. The chain has TRBV20-1 and TRBJ2-1; D gene ambiguous. Germline V lookup: CDR1 DFQATT, CDR2 SNEGSKA (reference sequence). This CDR3 spans 15 amino acids. The V and J ends lost 0 bases and 0 bases respectively, with 9 bases between them. The DNA of the CDR3 is TGCAGTGCTAGAGAGGCCCGTAGCTCCTACAATGAGCAGTTCTTC. This codes for CSAREARSSYNEQFF.

V and J are TRBV6-5 and TRBJ2-5, with 8 bases aligning to TRBD2. The CDR3 has 15 residues. The germline CDR1 and CDR2 sequences are MNHEY and SVGAGI. The V gene end was trimmed by 3 bases and the J gene end by 1 base; junction bases not matched to a gene: 4. CDR3 coding DNA: TGTGCCAGCAGTTATCCCCGGGGGGGCCAAGAGACCCAGTACTTC. Translation gives CASSYPRGGQETQYF.

This clonotype showed up just a few times. The chain uses TRBV5-6 and TRBJ2-5, with TRBD2 as a possible D gene (6 bases). This CDR3 is built from 15 residues. In germline, CDR1 is SGHDT, CDR2 YYEEEE. Trimming took off 2 bases at V and 2 bases at J, with 13 bases between the two ends. The CDR3 sequence is CASSFKILAQETQYF. The CDR3 DNA follows: TGTGCCAGCAGCTTTAAGATTCTAGCGCAAGAGACCCAGTACTTC.

This clonotype was found a few times. The rearrangement links TRBV20-1 to TRBJ2-6, with D uncertain. The germline CDR1 and CDR2 sequences are DFQATT and SNEGSKA (reference sequence). The germline V and J ends were trimmed by 6 bases and 0 bases, with 12 bases remaining between them. There are 15 residues in the CDR3. CDR3 DNA sequence: TGCAGTGCGTACGACTTCTCCTCTGGGGCCAACGTCCTGACTTTC. This encodes CSAYDFSSGANVLTF.

The CDR3 is CASSMAGTGDTEAFF. CDR3 DNA sequence: TGTGCCAGCAGCATGGCCGGGACAGGGGACACTGAAGCTTTCTTT. J is TRBJ1-1 and V is TRBV11-2; 10 positions agree with TRBD1. This CDR3 has 15 residues. Trimming removed 5 bases from V and 3 bases from J; junction bases left unmatched: 6. The germline gives CDR1 SGHAT, CDR2 FQNNGV.

This clonotype was detected only once. The chain uses TRBV5-6 and TRBJ2-5, with a possible D match to TRBD2 (6 bases). There are 15 residues in the CDR3. Germline V gives CDR1 SGHDT, CDR2 YYEEEE. Trimming stripped 8 bases from V and 4 bases from J, with 21 bases between. The CDR3 region has the DNA TGTGCCAGGGGCCCCGGGAGCTACTGCACAGAGACCCAGTACTTC. Translation: CARGPGSYCTETQYF.

This clonotype showed up many times. The CDR3 loop reads CASSLASGDYEQYF. For the CDR3, the DNA is TGCGCCAGCAGCTTAGCTAGCGGGGACTACGAGCAGTACTTC. V usage is TRBV5-1 and J usage is TRBJ2-7, with TRBD2 matching 9 bases. The germline V gene encodes CDR1 SGHRS and CDR2 YFSETQ. Trimming removed 2 bases from V and 3 bases from J; junction bases left unmatched: 3. The CDR3 extends over 14 amino acids.

The chain links TRBV5-1 to TRBJ1-5; 8 bases map to TRBD1. V dropped 0 bases and J dropped 6; count of bases not matched to a gene: 5. Germline CDR1 reads SGHRS; CDR2 reads YFSETQ. This CDR3 contains 15 residues. The CDR3: CASSLGTGQGQPQHF. The DNA of the CDR3 is TGCGCCAGCAGCTTGGGGACAGGGCAAGGTCAGCCCCAGCATTTT.

V gene TRBV30 combines with J gene TRBJ2-3; TRBD1 matches at 9 bases. Germline trimming cut 4 bases from V and 3 bases from J; bases unmatched to any gene: 8. The CDR3 is 15 residues long. Germline V lookup: CDR1 GTSNPN, CDR2 SVGIG (reference sequence). Here the CDR3 reads CAWITGTGRTDTQYF. The CDR3, as DNA: TGTGCCTGGATTACGGGGACAGGGCGGACAGATACGCAGTATTTT.

The V call is TRBV13, the J call TRBJ1-6; a weak D match, TRBD1 (6 bases). CDR3 length equals 14 residues. The germline CDR1 and CDR2 sequences are PRHDT and FYEKMQ (reference sequence). V was pared by 1 base and J by 10 bases, with 11 bases between. The CDR3 DNA follows: TGTGCCAGCAGCTTAGCGCGGGGGGGCTCACCCCTCCACTTT. Its translation is CASSLARGGSPLHF.

This clonotype was seen a handful of times. This rearrangement joins TRBV7-2 to TRBJ1-2, with 8 positions matching TRBD1. The trim removed 5 bases at V and 3 bases at J, leaving 5 bases unmatched. Germline loops: CDR1 SGHTA, CDR2 FQGNSA. This CDR3 is 14 amino acids long. The CDR3 bases are TGTGCCAGCAGCACCTCGGGACAGGACTATGGCTACACCTTC. The encoded protein is CASSTSGQDYGYTF.

This clonotype has a handful of counts. This CDR3 reads CASSSRDFSYNEQFF. The CDR3 bases are TGTGCCAGCAGTAGCCGGGACTTCTCCTACAATGAGCAGTTCTTC. V usage is TRBV3-1 and J usage is TRBJ2-1, with D tentatively TRBD2 (6 bases). CDR1 and CDR2 from the germline V gene are LGHDT and YNNKEL (reference sequence). This CDR3 is built from 15 residues. Trimming removed 6 bases at V and 0 bases at J, with 12 bases between.

This chain joins TRBV20-1 and TRBJ2-1; 14 bases map to TRBD2. CDR1 and CDR2 from the germline V gene are DFQATT and SNEGSKA (reference sequence). The length of the CDR3 is 15 residues. Trimming took 3 bases from V and 8 from J; bases not matched to a gene: 6. In DNA form, the CDR3 reads TGCAGTGCTAGCCCGACTAGCGGGGGGGCCGATGAGCAGTTCTTC. Amino acid sequence: CSASPTSGGADEQFF.

The genes are TRBV19 and TRBJ2-3; no firm D call. Germline lookup yields CDR1 LNHDA and CDR2 SQIVND (reference sequence). Trimming shortened V by 6 bases and J by 1 base, and 14 bases separated the two germline ends. The CDR3 totals 15 residues. CDR3 in amino acids: CASRESVGRTDTQYF. The CDR3 bases are TGTGCCAGTAGGGAAAGTGTCGGTCGCACAGATACGCAGTATTTT.

This clonotype was seen a handful of times. The V gene is TRBV5-1, the J gene TRBJ2-5; D not certain. Trimming stripped 6 bases from V and 5 bases from J, with 8 bases between. CDR3 length: 11 residues. Germline V gene data show CDR1 as SGHRS and CDR2 as YFSETQ. CDR3 loop: CASTSEETQYF. The CDR3 DNA is TGCGCCAGCACCTCTGAGGAGACCCAGTACTTC.

This clonotype was observed a few times. The J gene is TRBJ1-2, the V gene TRBV28, with TRBD1 as a possible D gene (5 bases). CDR3 length: 14 amino acids. Looked up from germline, CDR1 is MDHEN and CDR2 is SYDVKM. The ends were cut back, 4 bases at V and 4 bases at J, with 13 bases in the middle. For the CDR3, the DNA is TGTGCCAGCAGTTCATCAGGGTTAGGCTATGGCTACACCTTC. Translated: CASSSSGLGYGYTF.

The chain links TRBV12-3 or TRBV12-4 to TRBJ1-5; D is unclear. The CDR3 totals 16 residues. Trimming pared 1 base from V and 3 bases from J, leaving 13 bases between. CDR3 bases: TGTGCCAGCAGTTTAGGGGGTTTTGGGGACAATCAGCCCCAGCATTTT. Protein: CASSLGGFGDNQPQHF.

This clonotype was seen repeatedly, ten times or more. Written as DNA, the CDR3 is TGCGCCAGCAGCTTGATGGGTGGAGAAGCTTTCTTT. The encoded protein is CASSLMGGEAFF. The genes are TRBV5-1 and TRBJ1-1; no firm D call. Germline V gene sequence: CDR1 SGHRS, CDR2 YFSETQ. Trimming removed 1 base from V and 8 bases from J, with 9 bases in between. The length of the CDR3 is 12 residues.

The chain uses TRBV29-1 and TRBJ1-2; TRBD1 might be the D (6 bases). Germline CDR1 is SQVTM and CDR2 is ANQGSEA. This CDR3 region has 12 residues. V shed 2 bases and J shed 8 bases, with 12 bases lying between them. The CDR3 spells CSVETGRDGYTF. The CDR3 nucleotides are TGCAGCGTTGAAACAGGGCGGGACGGCTACACCTTC.

This clonotype was found many times. V is TRBV7-9 and J is TRBJ1-2, with unresolved D. V shed 5 bases and J shed 2 bases, with 9 bases lying between them. Germline CDR1 and CDR2: SEHNR and FQNEAQ (reference sequence). There are 13 residues in the CDR3. CDR3 sequence reads: CASSRTENYGYTF. CDR3 sequence (DNA): TGTGCCAGCAGCCGTACAGAGAACTATGGCTACACCTTC.